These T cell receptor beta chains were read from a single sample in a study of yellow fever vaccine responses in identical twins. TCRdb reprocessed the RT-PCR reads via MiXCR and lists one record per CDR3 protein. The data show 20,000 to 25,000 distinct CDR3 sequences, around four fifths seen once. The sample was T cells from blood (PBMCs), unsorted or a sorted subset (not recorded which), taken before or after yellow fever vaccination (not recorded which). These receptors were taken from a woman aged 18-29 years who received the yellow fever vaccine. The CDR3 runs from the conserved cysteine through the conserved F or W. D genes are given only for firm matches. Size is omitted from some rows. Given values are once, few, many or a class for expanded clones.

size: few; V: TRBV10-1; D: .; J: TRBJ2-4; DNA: TGCGCCAGCAGTGAGTCGAGTGACGGAAACATTCAGTACTTC; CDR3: CASSESSDGNIQYF
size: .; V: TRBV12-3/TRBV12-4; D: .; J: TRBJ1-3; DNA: TGTGCCAGCAGCAACCCGGTGGGGCACTCTGGAAACACCATATATTTT; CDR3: CASSNPVGHSGNTIYF
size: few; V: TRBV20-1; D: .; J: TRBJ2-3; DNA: TGCAGTGTTAGGCCAAGCACAGATACGCAGTATTTT; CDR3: CSVRPSTDTQYF
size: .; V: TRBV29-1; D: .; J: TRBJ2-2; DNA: TGCAGCGTTGAACCGACTACCGGGGAGCTGTTTTTT; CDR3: CSVEPTTGELFF
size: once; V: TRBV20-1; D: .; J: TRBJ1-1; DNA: TGCAGTGCTAGAGTGTCTGAAGCTTTCTTT; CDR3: CSARVSEAFF
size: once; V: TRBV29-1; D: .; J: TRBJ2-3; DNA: TGCAGCGTTGAATGGGGACCAGACACAGATACGCAGTATTTT; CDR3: CSVEWGPDTDTQYF
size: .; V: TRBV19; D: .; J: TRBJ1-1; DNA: TGTGCCAGTAAGGGGAGGAGCCAAGCTTTCTTT; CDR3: CASKGRSQAFF
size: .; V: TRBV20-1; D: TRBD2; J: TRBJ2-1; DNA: TGCAGTGCTAGCACTCCGGGACTAGTGAACAATGAGCAGTTCTTC; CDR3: CSASTPGLVNNEQFF
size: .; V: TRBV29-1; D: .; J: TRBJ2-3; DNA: TGCAGCGTTCCCCGAGCAGATACGCAGTATTTT; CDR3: CSVPRADTQYF
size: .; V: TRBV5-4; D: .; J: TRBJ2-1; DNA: TGTGCCAGCAGCTACGGACAGAGCTCCTACAATGAGCAGTTCTTC; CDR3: CASSYGQSSYNEQFF
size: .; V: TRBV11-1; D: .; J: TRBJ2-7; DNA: TGTGCCAGCAGCTTATTCGATTACGAGCAGTACTTC; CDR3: CASSLFDYEQYF
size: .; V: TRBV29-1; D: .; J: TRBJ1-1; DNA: TGCAGCGTTTTACAGAACATGAACACTGAAGCTTTCTTT; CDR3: CSVLQNMNTEAFF
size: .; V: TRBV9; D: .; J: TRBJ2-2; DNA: TGTGCCAGCAGCGTAGAGGTCCGGGGTGCCGGGGAGCTGTTTTTT; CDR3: CASSVEVRGAGELFF
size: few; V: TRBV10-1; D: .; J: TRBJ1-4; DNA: .; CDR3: CASRTSDRVMKNCFF
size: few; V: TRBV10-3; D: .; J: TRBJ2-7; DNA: TGTGCCATCAGTGAGTTATCCGACAGAAGTGAAAGCTCCTACGAGCAGTACTTC; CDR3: CAISELSDRSESSYEQYF
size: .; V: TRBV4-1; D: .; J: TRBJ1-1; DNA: TGCGCCAGCAGCCCAATTAGCAGGCGGACCACTGAAGCTTTCTTT; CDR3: CASSPISRRTTEAFF
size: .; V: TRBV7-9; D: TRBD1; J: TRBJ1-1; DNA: TGTGCCAGCAGCCACCGGGACAGGGGGACTGAAGCTTTCTTT; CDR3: CASSHRDRGTEAFF
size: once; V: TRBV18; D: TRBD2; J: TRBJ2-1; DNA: TGTGCCAGCTCACCACAGAGGGGACTAAACAATGAGCAGTTCTTC; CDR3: CASSPQRGLNNEQFF
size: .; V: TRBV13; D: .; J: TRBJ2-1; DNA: TGTGCCAGCACTCAGGGCTACAATGAGCAGTTCTTC; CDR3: CASTQGYNEQFF
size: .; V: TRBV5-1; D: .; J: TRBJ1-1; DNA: TGCGCCAGCAGCTTTGCAGGAGTCACTGAAGCTTTCTTT; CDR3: CASSFAGVTEAFF
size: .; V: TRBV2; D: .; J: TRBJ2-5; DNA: TGTGCCAGCGACGAAGCTACCTCGCAAGAGACCCAGTACTTC; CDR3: CASDEATSQETQYF
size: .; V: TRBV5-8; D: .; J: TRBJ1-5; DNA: TGTGCCAGCAGCTCCGGACACATCAATCAGCCCCAGCATTTT; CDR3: CASSSGHINQPQHF
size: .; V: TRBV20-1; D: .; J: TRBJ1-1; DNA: TGCAGTGCTAGGAGGGAAGAAGCTTTCTTT; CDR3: CSARREEAFF